This T cell receptor (beta chain) emerged from a study of T cell changes during pregnancy in multiple sclerosis. This table comes from immunoSEQ multiplex PCR, and its TCRdb copy is limited to in-frame clones, with some not included. The table shows more than 55,000 clones, with roughly nine tenths occurring only once. Germline loops: CDR1 MNHEY, CDR2 SVGAGI. The CDR3 runs 12 residues. V lost 3 bases, J lost 8 bases, and 10 bases lay in between. The rearrangement uses TRBV6-5 and TRBJ1-2, with D uncertain. This TCR came from a female donor with multiple sclerosis, enrolled in a pregnancy study. Sample: peripheral blood, taken in the second trimester of pregnancy. The CDR3 sequence: CASSYGREGYTF. The CDR3 region has the DNA TGTGCCAGCAGTTATGGGAGAGAGGGCTACACCTTC.